This T cell receptor beta chain derives from a study of T-cell reconstitution after alpha-beta-depleted transplantation in children. As it was prepared, the TCRbeta library received unique molecular identifiers. TCRdb processed the PCR reads anew with MiXCR; each CDR3 protein has one entry. The table lists over 150,000 distinct CDR3 sequences, just over 14% of them singletons. Trimming stripped 5 bases from V and 0 bases from J, with 17 bases between. This CDR3 is 15 amino acids long. CDR1 is DFQATT and CDR2 is SNEGSKA in the germline V gene (reference sequence). This TCR derives from a human donor who donated a stem cell graft to a child with acute lymphoblastic leukemia. This specimen consisted of PBMCs from the stem cell graft donor, obtained from the stem cell graft. The J gene is TRBJ2-7, the V gene TRBV20-1; a weak D match, TRBD1 (6 bases). This CDR3 is CSAGRQESPSYEQYF. In nucleotides, the CDR3 is TGCAGTGCTGGTAGACAGGAATCCCCCTCCTACGAGCAGTACTTC.